This passage covers 26 T cell receptor beta chains from one sample sequenced in a study of blood T cell repertoires in COVID-19. The method was immunoSEQ multiplex PCR; TCRdb's version includes in-frame clones alone and lacks a portion of them. The sample consists of about 170,000 clones, roughly 93% of them appearing once. The specimen was peripheral blood. These receptors were taken from a man between 18 and 35 years old with COVID-19, enrolled during active disease.

The rearrangement links TRBV7-2 to TRBJ2-7, with 8 positions matching TRBD1. There are 14 residues in the CDR3. Looked up from germline, CDR1 is SGHTA and CDR2 is FQGNSA. V lost 2 bases and J lost 2; bases outside the gene matches: 2. As DNA, the CDR3 is TGTGCCAGCAGCTTAACGGGACAGGCCTACGAGCAGTACTTC. Translated, it gives CASSLTGQAYEQYF.

This clone was detected a few times. The chain is built from TRBV11-1 and TRBJ2-7, with TRBD2 matching 14 bases. Losses at the gene ends were 3 bases for V and 6 bases for J; bases not matched to a gene: 1. The CDR3 consists of 14 residues. CDR1 is SGHAT, CDR2 FQDESV, per germline (reference sequence). The CDR3 DNA follows: TGTGCCAGCAGCTTGGGACTAGCGGGAGTCGAGCAGTACTTC. Translating it yields CASSLGLAGVEQYF.

The V call is TRBV4-3, the J call TRBJ2-7, with 12 bases matching TRBD1. Germline loops: CDR1 LGHNA, CDR2 YSLEER. The CDR3 is 17 residues long. The V segment lost 0 bases and the J segment 4 bases; nucleotides outside the gene matches: 7. The CDR3 reads CASSQDIGTGGRYEQYF. The CDR3 DNA is TGCGCCAGCAGCCAAGATATCGGGACAGGGGGCCGATACGAGCAGTACTTC.

This clone has only one observation. V and J are TRBV5-1 and TRBJ2-1; TRBD1 matches 12 bases. The germline CDR1 and CDR2 sequences are SGHRS and YFSETQ. The CDR3 is 17 residues long. The trim removed 2 bases at V and 8 bases at J, leaving 11 bases unmatched. The CDR3 loop reads CASSFMPGTGGADEQFF. The CDR3, as DNA: TGCGCCAGCAGCTTTATGCCCGGGACAGGGGGCGCGGATGAGCAGTTCTTC.

V gene TRBV7-2 combines with J gene TRBJ1-6; 7 positions match TRBD1. CDR3 length: 15 amino acids. Germline V gene lookup returns CDR1 SGHTA and CDR2 FQGNSA. J lost 7 bases, V lost 3 bases, and 6 bases had no gene match. The CDR3 loop reads CASSFGTAGNSPLHF. The CDR3 DNA follows: TGTGCCAGCAGCTTCGGGACAGCTGGAAATTCACCCCTCCACTTT.

The gene calls are TRBV4-2 and TRBJ2-7; D not certain. Trimming removed 1 base from V and 2 bases from J, with 6 bases in between. CDR3 length equals 13 residues. From germline, CDR1 is LGHNA and CDR2 YNFKEQ. Here the CDR3 reads CASSQGLAYEQYF. CDR3 sequence (DNA): TGTGCCAGCAGCCAAGGCCTAGCCTACGAGCAGTACTTC.

The chain carries TRBV9 and TRBJ2-7, with TRBD2 matching over 7 bases. This CDR3 is built from 14 residues. J gave up 7 bases and V 0 bases, and 7 bases lay outside the gene matches. Germline lookup yields CDR1 SGDLS and CDR2 YYNGEE. This CDR3 is CASSVGEGLREQYF. The CDR3 nucleotides read TGTGCCAGCAGCGTAGGGGAGGGCCTCAGGGAGCAGTACTTC.

V gene TRBV11-2 combines with J gene TRBJ2-7; TRBD2 matches 10 bases. Trimming cost V 6 bases and J 1 base; bases outside gene matches: 3. CDR1 and CDR2 from the germline V gene are SGHAT and FQNNGV. The CDR3 consists of 14 residues. Written as DNA, the CDR3 is TGTGCCAGCAGTTTTAGCGGGGGGTCCTACGAGCAGTACTTC. Protein: CASSFSGGSYEQYF.

The V call is TRBV6-2 or TRBV6-3, the J call TRBJ1-1, with D perhaps TRBD1 (5 bases). Germline CDR1 reads MNHEY; CDR2 reads SVGEGT. V lost 5 bases to trimming and J lost 2 bases, with 18 bases between them. The CDR3 has 16 amino acids. Here the CDR3 reads CASSQAGRLLNTEAFF. CDR3 DNA: TGTGCCAGCAGTCAAGCAGGGCGCCTATTAAACACTGAAGCTTTCTTT.

Of note for this clone: The same CDR3 is also encoded by other DNA sequences in this sample. The chain couples TRBV12-3 or TRBV12-4 to TRBJ1-2; unclear D gene. Trimming left V 3 bases short and J 5 bases short, with 7 bases between. There are 12 residues in the CDR3. CDR3 coding DNA: TGTGCCAGCAGTTTCGGGAGTTATGGCTACACCTTC. Translated: CASSFGSYGYTF.

The chain recombines TRBV19 with TRBJ1-5; tentative D call: TRBD1 (5 bases). The CDR3 has 14 amino acids. V dropped 5 bases and J dropped 5 bases, with 13 bases sitting between them. Germline loops: CDR1 LNHDA, CDR2 SQIVND (reference sequence). CDR3 loop: CASSARWGDQPQHF. In DNA, the CDR3 is TGTGCCAGTAGTGCCCGATGGGGCGATCAGCCCCAGCATTTT.

This chain uses TRBV19 with TRBJ2-7, with TRBD2 as a possible D gene (5 bases). With 0 bases removed from V and 4 bases from J, the gap between germline ends came to 7 bases. Germline lookup yields CDR1 LNHDA and CDR2 SQIVND (reference sequence). The CDR3 has 13 amino acids. In nucleotides, the CDR3 is TGTGCCAGTAGTATAGATCGGGGTTACGAGCAGTACTTC. Translation gives CASSIDRGYEQYF.

The chain combines TRBV29-1 with TRBJ2-7, with 9 positions matching TRBD1. V dropped 3 bases and J dropped 3; count of bases not matched to a gene: 6. From germline, CDR1 is SQVTM and CDR2 ANQGSEA. This CDR3 has 14 amino acids. The CDR3 DNA reads as TGCAGCGTTGAGGGACAGGGAGCTGGCTACGAGCAGTACTTC. It yields the protein CSVEGQGAGYEQYF.

The gene calls are TRBV7-2 and TRBJ1-1; D remains unclear. The V end was cut by 4 bases, the J end by 1 base, with 7 bases between. CDR3 size: 13 residues. Germline CDR1 and CDR2: SGHTA and FQGNSA. DNA of the CDR3: TGTGCCAGCAGCTATACACCGAACACTGAAGCTTTCTTT. This sequence encodes CASSYTPNTEAFF.

The J gene is TRBJ2-7, the V gene TRBV10-1; D is ambiguous. The germline V gene has CDR1 WNHNN and CDR2 SYGVQD (reference sequence). The CDR3 contains 10 residues. Deletions cut 8 bases from V and 3 bases from J, with 5 bases between. CDR3 sequence reads: CASPLYEQYF. CDR3 nucleotides: TGCGCCAGCCCCCTCTACGAGCAGTACTTC.

The CDR3 here is CASSITAGNQPQHF. DNA for the CDR3: TGTGCCAGTAGTATAACTGCTGGTAATCAGCCCCAGCATTTT. The rearrangement links TRBV19 to TRBJ1-5; D gene ambiguous. V was shortened by 2 bases and J by 4 bases, with 9 bases between the two germline ends. The CDR3 is made up of 14 amino acids. Germline values: CDR1 LNHDA, CDR2 SQIVND (reference sequence). Supplemented by reference TRBV19 and TRBJ1-5, the full variable domain reads DGGITQSPKYLFRKEGQNVTLSCEQNLNHDAMYWYRQDPGQGLRLIYYSQIVNDFQKGDIAEGYSVSREKKESFPLTVTSAQKNPTAFYLCASSITAGNQPQHFGDGTRLSIL.

CDR3 sequence reads: CASSVSSGSTYNEQFF. DNA of the CDR3: TGTGCCAGCAGTGTGTCGAGCGGGAGCACCTACAATGAGCAGTTCTTC. The chain combines TRBV6-4 with TRBJ2-1, with 8 bases matching TRBD2. The J segment lost 2 bases and the V segment lost 4 bases, leaving 7 bases of the junction unmatched. There are 16 residues in the CDR3. In germline, CDR1 is MRHNA, CDR2 SNTAGT.

The sample holds one count of this clone. V usage is TRBV29-1 and J usage is TRBJ2-1, with D tentatively TRBD2 (5 bases). The germline CDR1 and CDR2 sequences are SQVTM and ANQGSEA. Trimming pared 3 bases from V and 5 bases from J, leaving 8 bases between. The CDR3 sequence is 12 residues long. The CDR3 nucleotides are TGCAGCGTTGATTTCGGGAACAATGAGCAGTTCTTC. Translating it yields CSVDFGNNEQFF.

V usage is TRBV25-1 and J usage is TRBJ2-2; 13 bases agree with TRBD2. With 2 bases clipped from V and 4 bases from J, the junction kept 4 bases outside the gene matches. In germline, CDR1 is MGHDK, CDR2 SYGVNS. This CDR3 has 17 residues. The CDR3 DNA reads as TGTGCCAGCAGTGAACCGAGGACTAGCGGGGGCACCGGGGAGCTGTTTTTT. Its protein product is CASSEPRTSGGTGELFF.

V usage is TRBV27 and J usage is TRBJ2-6, with unresolved D. The CDR3 runs to 15 residues. V lost 6 bases to trimming and J lost 2 bases, with 11 bases between them. Per germline, CDR1 MNHEY and CDR2 SMNVEV (reference sequence). The CDR3 coding sequence is TGTGCCAGCAGGACGACTTCTCCTGGGGCCAACGTCCTGACTTTC. Protein sequence: CASRTTSPGANVLTF. The variable domain in full, completed from reference TRBV27 and TRBJ2-6, reads EAQVTQNPRYLITVTGKKLTVTCSQNMNHEYMSWYRQDPGLGLRQIYYSMNVEVTDKGDVPEGYKVSRKEKRNFPLILESPSPNQTSLYFCASRTTSPGANVLTFGAGSRLTVL.

CDR3 region: CAWSGTDTYEQYF. CDR3 bases: TGTGCCTGGAGTGGGACAGATACCTACGAGCAGTACTTC. The J gene is TRBJ2-7, the V gene TRBV30; perhaps TRBD1 as D (6 bases). V lost 1 base, J lost 2 bases, and 9 bases lay in between. The CDR3 contains 13 residues. Germline CDR1 is GTSNPN and CDR2 is SVGIG (reference sequence).

This rearrangement joins TRBV2 to TRBJ1-3, with a weak D call TRBD1 (6 bases). In germline, CDR1 is SNHLY, CDR2 FYNNEI. The CDR3 totals 16 residues. Trimming removed 6 bases from V and 4 bases from J, with 19 bases in between. The CDR3 sequence: CASSVQVQGSGNTIYF. The CDR3 coding sequence is TGTGCCAGCAGCGTGCAAGTACAGGGATCCGGAAACACCATATATTTT.

The V call is TRBV5-5, the J call TRBJ1-6, with D possibly TRBD1 on 6 matching bases. Germline V gene lookup returns CDR1 SGHKS and CDR2 YYEKEE (reference sequence). V shed 4 bases and J shed 0 bases, with 14 bases lying between them. CDR3 length: 17 amino acids. The CDR3 sequence: CASSLRTVSSYNSPLHF. Here the CDR3 DNA reads TGTGCCAGCAGCCTGAGGACAGTTAGCTCCTATAATTCACCCCTCCACTTT.

V and J are TRBV27 and TRBJ1-6; the D is unclear. The CDR3 covers 14 residues. The V end was cut by 6 bases, the J end by 3 bases, with 9 bases between. The germline gives CDR1 MNHEY, CDR2 SMNVEV (reference sequence). Here the CDR3 reads CASSSPGYNSPLHF. The CDR3 nucleotides read TGTGCCAGCAGCTCGCCGGGCTATAATTCACCCCTCCACTTT.

This chain uses TRBV10-2 with TRBJ1-1, with 7 bases aligning to TRBD1. The CDR3 consists of 13 residues. Germline CDR1 and CDR2: WSHSY and SAAADI. The junction had 6 bases not matched to a gene; V was cut back by 8 bases and J by 3 bases. The CDR3 sequence: CASDRAGDTEAFF. The CDR3 region has the DNA TGCGCCAGCGACAGGGCAGGGGACACTGAAGCTTTCTTT.

The V and J genes are TRBV11-2 and TRBJ2-1; 7 nucleotides line up with TRBD2. Germline trimming cut 3 bases from V and 0 bases from J; bases unmatched to any gene: 5. CDR1 SGHAT and CDR2 FQNNGV come from the germline V gene. This CDR3 region has 16 residues. CDR3 protein: CASSFRSGISYNEQFF. As DNA, the CDR3 is TGTGCCAGCAGCTTCAGAAGCGGGATCTCCTACAATGAGCAGTTCTTC.